Shown below are 6 T cell receptor beta chains from a single sample sequenced in a study of blood T cell repertoires in COVID-19. TCRdb keeps only in-frame clones here, not all; method: immunoSEQ multiplex PCR. The sample consists of 250,000 or so clones, 86% of them appearing once. Sequencing input: peripheral blood. The receptors derive from a man aged 25 to 40 with active or convalescent COVID-19.

The V gene is TRBV6-2 or TRBV6-3, the J gene TRBJ2-2, with a tentative D call TRBD1 (6 bases). The CDR3 length is 15 residues. CDR1 MNHEY and CDR2 SVGEGT come from the germline V gene. Trimming removed 4 bases from V and 1 base from J, with 10 bases in between. This CDR3 reads CASSFWTVNTGELFF. The CDR3 DNA follows: TGTGCCAGCAGTTTCTGGACAGTGAACACCGGGGAGCTGTTTTTT.

The chain recombines TRBV4-1 with TRBJ1-6; TRBD1 matches at 7 bases. With V trimmed by 4 bases and J by 8 bases, 8 bases remained unmatched. Germline V gene sequence: CDR1 MGHRA, CDR2 YSYEKL. This CDR3 comprises 15 residues. CDR3 bases: TGCGCCAGCAGCCTTCTGGGACAGCGAGATTCACCCCTCCACTTT. Its translation: CASSLLGQRDSPLHF.

V is TRBV6-1 and J is TRBJ2-3, with a weak D call TRBD1 (5 bases). Trimming took 6 bases from V and 0 from J, leaving 10 bases between them. CDR3 length equals 14 residues. Germline V CDR1 and CDR2: MNHNS, SASEGT. The CDR3 protein is CASSRAASTDTQYF. As DNA, the CDR3 is TGTGCCAGCAGCAGGGCAGCAAGCACAGATACGCAGTATTTT.

This chain joins TRBV5-1 and TRBJ2-3; TRBD2 agrees at 7 bases. This CDR3 spans 15 amino acids. CDR1 and CDR2 (germline): SGHRS, YFSETQ. V was clipped by 1 base and J by 7 bases; unmatched bases: 9. The DNA of the CDR3 is TGCGCCAGCAGCTTGTACGCGGGGGAGGTTCATACGCAGTATTTT. As protein: CASSLYAGEVHTQYF.

This chain uses TRBV5-4 with TRBJ2-7; 9 nucleotides agree with TRBD1. This CDR3 region has 14 residues. The V and J ends lost 3 bases and 6 bases, in that order; junction bases with no gene match: 7. Germline values: CDR1 SGHNT, CDR2 YYREEE (reference sequence). CDR3: CASSWRTGVVEQYF. The CDR3 region has the DNA TGTGCCAGCAGCTGGAGGACAGGGGTTGTCGAGCAGTACTTC. Based on the CDR3 plus reference TRBV5-4 and TRBJ2-7, the full variable domain is ETGVTQSPTHLIKTRGQQVTLRCSSQSGHNTVSWYQQALGQGPQFIFQYYREEENGRGNFPPRFSGLQFPNYSSELNVNALELDDSALYLCASSWRTGVVEQYFGPGTRLTVT.

The CDR3 reads CASSLNLRANTEAFF. In DNA, the CDR3 is TGTGCCAGCAGCTTAAATCTCAGGGCGAACACTGAAGCTTTCTTT. The gene calls are TRBV7-9 and TRBJ1-1; TRBD1 is a possible D gene (5 bases). This CDR3 has 15 amino acids. The germline V gene has CDR1 SEHNR and CDR2 FQNEAQ (reference sequence). V was pared by 2 bases and J by 1 base, with 11 bases between.